This T cell receptor (beta chain) is drawn from a study of cytomegalovirus exposure and HLA in healthy donors. Study results and caveats: Productive rates of about 90% or about 30% were seen for most TCR beta V segments in an earlier analysis.

PCR employed 60 Vbeta and 13 Jbeta primers. Here immunoSEQ multiplex PCR was the method, and the copy in TCRdb shows in-frame clones only, minus some. The repertoire includes 85,000 to 95,000 clones, over 65% of them detected once, and 20% to 25% sits in the top ten. Turning to this clone: Its antigen remains unidentified.

Healthy people donating bone marrow made up the donors. This CDR3 comprises 17 residues. Germline V gene data show CDR1 as SQVTM and CDR2 as ANQGSEA. V was shortened by 1 base and J by 2 bases, with 20 bases between the two germline ends. The clonotype originates from a man aged 30 to 45 in good health and CMV-seropositive. The rearrangement links TRBV29-1 to TRBJ1-2, with D maybe TRBD1 (5 bases). Sequencing input: PBMCs. The CDR3 loop is CSVEVRQQGGSNYGYTF. CDR3 DNA: TGCAGCGTTGAAGTTCGGCAGCAGGGAGGGTCGAACTATGGCTACACCTTC.